The 22 T cell receptor beta chains below were found in one sample sequenced in a study of T cell responses to AZD1222 COVID-19 vaccine. Sequencing was performed with immunoSEQ multiplex PCR; in TCRdb, only in-frame clones are kept and a portion is missing. The table has 79,000 or so clones, roughly 90% seen once. Sequencing used peripheral blood, obtained 28 days after the second AZD1222 dose. These receptors all come from an adult who received the AZD1222 COVID-19 vaccine.

This chain connects TRBV11-2 to TRBJ2-1; the D is unclear. Germline V gives CDR1 SGHAT, CDR2 FQNNGV. The V end lost 5 bases, the J end lost 6 bases, and 23 bases lay between the germline ends. The CDR3 is 17 amino acids. CDR3 residues: CASSQQPPLSTGNEQFF. CDR3 in DNA: TGTGCCAGCAGCCAACAGCCTCCCCTCTCTACGGGCAATGAGCAGTTCTTC.

This rearrangement joins TRBV4-2 to TRBJ2-3; 10 nucleotides align to TRBD2. Germline CDR1 is LGHNA and CDR2 is YNFKEQ. The CDR3 consists of 18 residues. The V and J ends lost 4 bases and 0 bases, in that order; junction bases with no gene match: 10. Here the CDR3 reads CASSRLAGAVESTDTQYF. The DNA for the CDR3 is TGTGCCAGCAGCCGACTAGCGGGTGCGGTTGAGAGCACAGATACGCAGTATTTT.

For the CDR3, the DNA is TGTGCCAGCAGCCCGGGGGAAGGGTCTGAGTACGTC. It yields the protein CASSPGEGSEYV. The chain has TRBV5-6 and TRBJ2-7; a weak D match, TRBD2 (6 bases). In germline, CDR1 is SGHDT, CDR2 YYEEEE. The V end was cut by 4 bases, the J end by 11 bases, with 16 bases between. The CDR3 extends over 12 amino acids.

The chain is built from TRBV13 and TRBJ2-7; possibly TRBD1 for D (6 bases). The length of the CDR3 is 13 residues. The germline gives CDR1 PRHDT, CDR2 FYEKMQ (reference sequence). V lost 2 bases and J lost 4, with 9 bases in between. CDR3 region: CASSLRDKYEQYV. DNA of the CDR3: TGTGCCAGCAGCTTACGGGACAAATACGAGCAGTACGTC.

The CDR3 is CASSPGQGDTGELFF. In nucleotides, the CDR3 is TGTGCCAGCAGCCCCGGACAGGGGGACACCGGGGAGCTGTTTTTT. V and J are TRBV13 and TRBJ2-2; 10 bases are a match to TRBD1. The CDR3 loop spans 15 amino acids. V shed 5 bases and J 3 bases; nucleotides not matched to a gene: 3. Germline CDR1 PRHDT, CDR2 FYEKMQ (reference sequence).

The V gene is TRBV6-5, the J gene TRBJ2-7; no reliable D call. CDR3 length: 10 amino acids. Germline-derived CDR1 and CDR2 are MNHEY and SVGAGI. The germline V and J ends were trimmed by 8 bases and 4 bases, with 6 bases remaining between them. The CDR3 sequence: CASALYEQYV. CDR3 nucleotides: TGTGCCAGCGCATTATACGAGCAGTACGTC.

This sequence joins TRBV6-6 and TRBJ2-2; D might be TRBD1 (5 bases). The CDR3 runs to 14 residues. Trimming cost V 6 bases and J 3 bases, with 11 bases left between them. Germline assignment: CDR1 MNHNY and CDR2 SVGAGI (reference sequence). CDR3 sequence (DNA): TGTGCCAGCAGCAAACAAGGGGACACCGGGGAGCTGTTTTTT. Its protein is CASSKQGDTGELFF.

The chain links TRBV5-3 to TRBJ1-1; 8 positions match TRBD1. TRBV5-3 is an open reading frame, and its role is uncertain. V shed 2 bases, J shed 4 bases, and the junction held 7 bases outside the gene matches. This CDR3 comprises 15 residues. CDR3 region: CARSFPRGHSTEAFF. The DNA of the CDR3 is TGTGCCAGAAGCTTCCCCAGGGGGCATAGCACTGAAGCTTTCTTT.

CDR3 region: CASSGEGDINEKLFF. CDR3 coding DNA: TGTGCCAGCAGCGGAGAGGGAGACATTAATGAAAAACTGTTTTTT. The chain is built from TRBV7-9 and TRBJ1-4; the D is unclear. Germline V gene data show CDR1 as SEHNR and CDR2 as FQNEAQ (reference sequence). V was shortened by 5 bases and J by 4 bases, with 14 bases between the two germline ends. The CDR3 contains 15 residues.

V and J are TRBV9 and TRBJ1-1; TRBD1 might be the D (5 bases). Germline V gene lookup returns CDR1 SGDLS and CDR2 YYNGEE. This CDR3 spans 13 amino acids. V was cut by 5 bases and J by 3 bases, with 11 bases left in between. The CDR3 sequence is CASSMGGDTEAFF. The CDR3 coding sequence is TGTGCCAGCAGTATGGGAGGGGACACTGAAGCTTTCTTT.

This clone was picked up one time. The chain employs TRBV5-1 and TRBJ2-5, with 9 bases identical to TRBD2. The germline V gene encodes CDR1 SGHRS and CDR2 YFSETQ. V was pared by 0 bases and J by 5 bases, with 2 bases of the junction left unmatched. This CDR3 region has 14 residues. This CDR3 reads CASSLVSGGETQYF. The CDR3 DNA reads as TGCGCCAGCAGCTTGGTCAGCGGGGGGGAGACCCAGTACTTC.

The genes are TRBV27 and TRBJ2-5; TRBD2 agrees at 7 bases. This CDR3 region has 14 residues. The germline V gene encodes CDR1 MNHEY and CDR2 SMNVEV (reference sequence). V trimming: 4 bases; J trimming: 7 bases; junction bases outside the gene matches: 9. CDR3 DNA sequence: TGTGCCAGCAGTTCGTGGGGGGGGGAATCGACCCAGTACTTC. Protein: CASSSWGGESTQYF.

This sequence joins TRBV4-1 and TRBJ2-7; 7 nucleotides agree with TRBD1. From germline, CDR1 is MGHRA and CDR2 YSYEKL. Losses at the gene ends were 3 bases for V and 3 bases for J; bases not matched to a gene: 11. The CDR3 extends over 16 amino acids. CDR3 nucleotide sequence: TGCGCCAGCAGCCAGTCCCTGACAGGGTCGGGCTACGAGCAGTACGTC. Its translation: CASSQSLTGSGYEQYV.

This chain links TRBV4-1 with TRBJ2-2, with 7 bases aligning to TRBD2. V was pared by 6 bases and J by 5 bases, with 9 bases of the junction left unmatched. Germline-derived CDR1 and CDR2 are MGHRA and YSYEKL. The CDR3 has 15 amino acids. The CDR3: CASRQAPGGTGELFF. DNA of the CDR3: TGCGCCAGCAGACAGGCGCCGGGGGGAACCGGGGAGCTGTTTTTT.

V is TRBV2 and J is TRBJ1-1; D uncertain. Germline lookup yields CDR1 SNHLY and CDR2 FYNNEI. The CDR3 totals 13 residues. With 9 bases removed from V and 1 base from J, the gap between germline ends came to 12 bases. The CDR3 spells CASSTESNTEAFF. CDR3 sequence (DNA): TGTGCCAGTTCGACCGAATCGAACACTGAAGCTTTCTTT.

This clone has only one observation. The rearrangement uses TRBV2 and TRBJ1-2, with D possibly TRBD1 on 6 matching bases. Germline CDR1 and CDR2: SNHLY and FYNNEI. The CDR3 covers 14 residues. V was trimmed by 4 bases and J by 6 bases, leaving 15 bases between them. CDR3 bases: TGTGCCAGCAGTGGGCCTTTAGGGGGAGATGGCTACACCTTC. It yields the protein CASSGPLGGDGYTF.

This clone was counted only a few times. This sequence joins TRBV29-1 and TRBJ2-1; TRBD1 matches at 10 bases. J gave up 6 bases and V 7 bases, and 3 bases lay outside the gene matches. The germline V gene has CDR1 SQVTM and CDR2 ANQGSEA. The CDR3 runs to 12 residues. CDR3 residues: CSAWTGGNEQFF. The CDR3, as DNA: TGCAGCGCTTGGACAGGGGGCAATGAGCAGTTCTTC.

V is TRBV6-5 and J is TRBJ2-5; 14 nucleotides agree with TRBD2. The CDR3 has 15 residues. Unmatched junction bases numbered 7, after V lost 6 bases and J lost 7 bases. Germline CDR1 reads MNHEY; CDR2 reads SVGAGI. CDR3 sequence reads: CASSELTSGRGTQYF. As DNA, the CDR3 is TGTGCCAGCAGCGAGCTGACTAGCGGGAGGGGGACCCAGTACTTC.

This clone was counted once. Compared with germline, one end of the junction differs, possibly owing to a read error. V and J are TRBV7-7 and TRBJ2-2; D is undetermined. The germline CDR1 and CDR2 sequences are SSHAT and FNYEAQ (reference sequence). The CDR3 sequence is 15 residues long. The CDR3: CASSLDTGYTGELFF. CDR3 sequence (DNA): TGTGCTAGCAGCTTAGACACTGGATACACCGGGGAGCTGTTTTTT.

The CDR3 nucleotides read TGCGCCAGCAGCCGAGGGTGGAGTTCGGACGAGCAGTACTTC. This encodes CASSRGWSSDEQYF. The chain employs TRBV4-3 and TRBJ2-7; tentatively, D is TRBD2 (5 bases). This CDR3 is built from 14 residues. The germline CDR1 and CDR2 sequences are LGHNA and YSLEER. The ends were cut back, 4 bases at V and 5 bases at J, with 15 bases in the middle.

The chain links TRBV3-1 (or the pseudogene TRBV3-2) to TRBJ1-1; no clear D. CDR1 and CDR2 from the germline V gene are LGHDT and YNNKEL (reference sequence). The V end lost 0 bases, the J end lost 8 bases, and 7 bases lay between the germline ends. The CDR3 consists of 12 residues. In DNA form, the CDR3 reads TGTGCCAGCAGCCAAGATCCACGGGAAGCTTTCTTT. Amino acid sequence: CASSQDPREAFF.

The genes are TRBV5-4 and TRBJ2-7; D call uncertain. CDR1 SGHNT and CDR2 YYREEE come from the germline V gene (reference sequence). Trimming removed 0 bases from V and 3 bases from J, with 7 bases in between. The CDR3 has 13 residues. CDR3 loop: CASSLDPDYEQYF. CDR3 bases: TGTGCCAGCAGCTTGGATCCCGACTACGAGCAGTACTTC.